Listed below are T cell receptor beta chains from one sample, sequenced in a study of T cell repertoires in cytomegalovirus infection. Each CDR3 protein is one row after TCRdb ran MiXCR on the reads. The sample holds around 740,000 distinct CDR3 sequences, roughly 36% seen once. The sequenced sample was PBMCs. The receptors here all came from a human donor in good health (CMV status not recorded). Some clones in this sample may be carry-over from other donors' samples. The CDR3 runs from the conserved cysteine through the conserved F or W. D genes are given only for firm matches. Clone sizes are given selectively: once, few, many, or a class where the clone is expanded.

d_call	v_call	clone_size	j_call	cdr3_nt	cdr3_aa
TRBD1	TRBV28	NA	TRBJ2-3	TGTGCCAGCAGCACGTCAGGGGGAACGACAGATACGCAGTATTTT	CASSTSGGTTDTQYF
NA	TRBV20-1	NA	TRBJ1-1	TGCAGTGCTAGTGTGGGGGCTAACACTGAAGCTTTCTTT	CSASVGANTEAFF
NA	TRBV28	few	TRBJ2-5	TGTGCCAGCAGTTCGATGGCAGACCTTCACCAAGAGACCCAGTACTTC	CASSSMADLHQETQYF
TRBD1	TRBV7-8	NA	TRBJ2-1	TGTGCCAGCAGCCTGAAGGCCGGGACAGGTGTCAATGAGCAGTTCTTC	CASSLKAGTGVNEQFF
NA	TRBV6-5	NA	TRBJ2-7	TGTGCCAGCAGTACTTACGGGACGGACACTTACGAGCAGTACTTC	CASSTYGTDTYEQYF
NA	TRBV5-1	few	TRBJ1-1	TGCGCCAGCAGCGGAGGGGTAGGCACTGAAGCTTTCTTT	CASSGGVGTEAFF
TRBD1	TRBV7-6	few	TRBJ2-7	TGTGCCAGCAGCCGGGGAGGGACAGGGGCCAACGAGCAGTACTTC	CASSRGGTGANEQYF
NA	TRBV2	few	TRBJ1-3	TGTGCCAGCAGTAAGTCGGAGGTTGGAAACACCATATATTTT	CASSKSEVGNTIYF
NA	TRBV27	few	TRBJ2-7	TGTGCCAGCAGTTTAGAAGATCCCGGGGCCATGCCCTACGAGCAGTACTTC	CASSLEDPGAMPYEQYF
NA	TRBV6-5	many	TRBJ1-1	TGTGCCAGCAGTTACTCGAGCAGGGGACGCCGGGGCACTGAAGCTTTCTTT	CASSYSSRGRRGTEAFF
TRBD1	TRBV27	few	TRBJ1-5	TGTGCCAGCCGGTACTCCGGGCAGGGGGGTCAGCCCCAGCATTTT	CASRYSGQGGQPQHF
TRBD2	TRBV19	few	TRBJ2-1	TGTGCCAGTAGTATATTACCTAGCGGGACTGACTCCTACAATGAGCAGTTCTTC	CASSILPSGTDSYNEQFF
NA	TRBV15	once	TRBJ1-1	TGTGCCACCAGCAAAGAGGTGAACACTGAAGCTTTCTTT	CATSKEVNTEAFF
NA	TRBV28	few	TRBJ2-7	TGTGCCAGCAGTGACTCAGGGGTCGGATTTTACGAGCAGTACTTC	CASSDSGVGFYEQYF